The rows below give T cell receptor beta chains drawn from one sample of a study of shared clonotypes between healthy human individuals. This table comes from immunoSEQ multiplex PCR, and its TCRdb copy is limited to in-frame clones, with some not included. This table has about 960,000 clones, more than 75% appearing once. The sequencing input was memory CD4+ T cells sorted from blood. These receptors were collected from a man between 18 and 29 years old in good health. CDR3s include the opening cysteine and the closing phenylalanine or tryptophan. D genes are given only for firm matches. Some rows have no size entry. The others give once, few or many, or a class for an expanded clone.

d_call: NA; j_call: TRBJ2-2; clone_size: NA; v_call: TRBV25-1; cdr3_nt: TGTGCCAGCAGTCCCCCTCGTCAGGGCGCGCCCAACACCGGGGAGCTGTTTTTT; cdr3_aa: CASSPPRQGAPNTGELFF
d_call: NA; j_call: TRBJ1-2; clone_size: NA; v_call: TRBV5-6; cdr3_nt: TGTGCCTCGACAGCCAACTATGGCTACACCTTC; cdr3_aa: CASTANYGYTF
d_call: NA; j_call: TRBJ2-2; clone_size: NA; v_call: TRBV11-2; cdr3_nt: TGTGCCAGCAGCTTAGGAGCGACCGGGGAGCTGTTTTTT; cdr3_aa: CASSLGATGELFF
d_call: NA; j_call: TRBJ2-6; clone_size: NA; v_call: TRBV18; cdr3_nt: TGTGCCACCAAGGAACAGGGCTTTGGGGCCAACGTCCTGACTTTC; cdr3_aa: CATKEQGFGANVLTF
d_call: TRBD2; j_call: TRBJ2-3; clone_size: NA; v_call: TRBV5-1; cdr3_nt: TGCGCCAGCAGCCCGGGTGCCCTAGCGGGAGGGACAGATACGCAGTATTTT; cdr3_aa: CASSPGALAGGTDTQYF
d_call: NA; j_call: TRBJ1-4; clone_size: NA; v_call: TRBV7-9; cdr3_nt: TGTGCCAGCAGCTTAGGGGCTTACGGTGGGGAAAAACTGTTTTTT; cdr3_aa: CASSLGAYGGEKLFF
d_call: NA; j_call: TRBJ1-1; clone_size: NA; v_call: TRBV6-1; cdr3_nt: TGTGCCAGCAGTAGGGCGGAATACACTGAAGCTTTCTTT; cdr3_aa: CASSRAEYTEAFF
d_call: TRBD1; j_call: TRBJ1-3; clone_size: NA; v_call: TRBV18; cdr3_nt: TGTGCCAGCTCACCCCGCGGTGCAGGGGGCAAATTCGGAGACACCATATATTTT; cdr3_aa: CASSPRGAGGKFGDTIYF
d_call: NA; j_call: TRBJ2-5; clone_size: NA; v_call: TRBV4-3; cdr3_nt: TGCGCCAGCAGCCAGCTACTACAAGAGACCCAGTACTTC; cdr3_aa: CASSQLLQETQYF
d_call: NA; j_call: TRBJ1-1; clone_size: NA; v_call: TRBV6-4; cdr3_nt: TGTGCCAGCAAACCCTACACGGAAAACACTGAAGCTTTCTTT; cdr3_aa: CASKPYTENTEAFF
d_call: NA; j_call: TRBJ2-5; clone_size: NA; v_call: TRBV7-2; cdr3_nt: TGTGCCAGCACCCCGAGAGAGACCCAGTACTTC; cdr3_aa: CASTPRETQYF
d_call: TRBD1; j_call: TRBJ1-2; clone_size: NA; v_call: TRBV5-1; cdr3_nt: TGCGCCAGCAGCTTGGCCCCCGACAGGGCGTATGGCTACACCTTC; cdr3_aa: CASSLAPDRAYGYTF
d_call: NA; j_call: TRBJ2-7; clone_size: NA; v_call: TRBV28; cdr3_nt: TGTGCCAGCAGCCTCCGGGACACCCCTCGCGGCGAGCAGTACTTC; cdr3_aa: CASSLRDTPRGEQYF
d_call: TRBD2; j_call: TRBJ2-4; clone_size: NA; v_call: TRBV5-1; cdr3_nt: TGCGCCAGCAGCTTGCAAGCGGGAGGGCCGGCCAAAAACATTCAGTACTTC; cdr3_aa: CASSLQAGGPAKNIQYF
d_call: NA; j_call: TRBJ2-1; clone_size: few; v_call: TRBV19; cdr3_nt: TGTGCCAGTAGTCCGAGACCAGGGACTGGGCTCCGCAATGAGCAGTTCTTC; cdr3_aa: CASSPRPGTGLRNEQFF
d_call: NA; j_call: TRBJ2-5; clone_size: NA; v_call: TRBV5-1; cdr3_nt: TGCGCCAGCAGCTTGGTGGCACATCAAGAGACCCAGTACTTC; cdr3_aa: CASSLVAHQETQYF
d_call: NA; j_call: TRBJ2-7; clone_size: NA; v_call: TRBV7-9; cdr3_nt: TGTGCCAGCAGCTCCGGTTTTAATGGCGGGAACGAGCAGTACTTC; cdr3_aa: CASSSGFNGGNEQYF
d_call: NA; j_call: TRBJ2-1; clone_size: NA; v_call: TRBV30; cdr3_nt: TGTGCCTGGGGTGAGGGTTTTGAGCAGTTCTTC; cdr3_aa: CAWGEGFEQFF
d_call: NA; j_call: TRBJ2-3; clone_size: once; v_call: TRBV5-1; cdr3_nt: TGCGCCAGCAGCTTGGACGCGGGGGCGCGTGGCACAGATACGCAGTATTTT; cdr3_aa: CASSLDAGARGTDTQYF
d_call: NA; j_call: TRBJ1-6; clone_size: NA; v_call: TRBV9; cdr3_nt: TGTGCCAGCAGCGCACAGGGTAAGGGTTCACCCCTCCACTTT; cdr3_aa: CASSAQGKGSPLHF
d_call: NA; j_call: TRBJ2-2; clone_size: NA; v_call: TRBV5-1; cdr3_nt: TGCGCCAGCAGCCAGGACACCTCGAACACCGGGGAGCTGTTTTTT; cdr3_aa: CASSQDTSNTGELFF
d_call: TRBD1; j_call: TRBJ2-7; clone_size: NA; v_call: TRBV7-2; cdr3_nt: TGTGCCAGCAGCTTAGTAGCCGGGACAGGGGGTTCCTACGAGCAGTACTTC; cdr3_aa: CASSLVAGTGGSYEQYF
d_call: NA; j_call: TRBJ2-3; clone_size: NA; v_call: TRBV19; cdr3_nt: TGTGCCAGTAGTATTTGGACAGATACGCAGTATTTT; cdr3_aa: CASSIWTDTQYF
d_call: NA; j_call: TRBJ2-7; clone_size: NA; v_call: TRBV15; cdr3_nt: TGTGCCACCAGCAGAGACGCGTGGAGGGAGTACGAGCAGTACTTC; cdr3_aa: CATSRDAWREYEQYF
d_call: TRBD2; j_call: TRBJ2-1; clone_size: few; v_call: TRBV7-2; cdr3_nt: TGTGCCAGCAGCCCGGGACTAGCCGCCTACAATGAGCAGTTCTTC; cdr3_aa: CASSPGLAAYNEQFF
d_call: NA; j_call: TRBJ1-5; clone_size: NA; v_call: TRBV7-9; cdr3_nt: TGTGCCAGCAGCTTAGAAGGGGCCGGCAATCAGCCCCAGCATTTT; cdr3_aa: CASSLEGAGNQPQHF
d_call: TRBD1; j_call: TRBJ1-2; clone_size: NA; v_call: TRBV4-1; cdr3_nt: TGCGCCAGCAGCCAAGAGCCCCAGGGGGCCAATAACTATGGCTACACCTTC; cdr3_aa: CASSQEPQGANNYGYTF
d_call: NA; j_call: TRBJ1-1; clone_size: NA; v_call: TRBV5-4; cdr3_nt: TGTGCCAGCAGCACGGCTTCGGTCGGCATAACTGAAGCTTTCTTT; cdr3_aa: CASSTASVGITEAFF
d_call: TRBD2; j_call: TRBJ2-7; clone_size: NA; v_call: TRBV5-1; cdr3_nt: TGCGCCAGCAGCGACACCACGGGAGGGGAGCAGTACTTC; cdr3_aa: CASSDTTGGEQYF
d_call: TRBD1; j_call: TRBJ1-4; clone_size: once; v_call: TRBV6-1; cdr3_nt: TGTGCCAGCAGTGGAGACAGGGGATATGTTAATGAAAAACTGTTTTTT; cdr3_aa: CASSGDRGYVNEKLFF
d_call: NA; j_call: TRBJ2-5; clone_size: NA; v_call: TRBV5-1; cdr3_nt: TGCGCCAGCAGCTTGGAGGGTCCCGGAGAGACCCAGTACTTC; cdr3_aa: CASSLEGPGETQYF
d_call: NA; j_call: TRBJ1-2; clone_size: NA; v_call: TRBV5-1; cdr3_nt: TGCGCCAGCAGCTCGGGTGGATCGTATGGCTACACCTTC; cdr3_aa: CASSSGGSYGYTF
d_call: TRBD1; j_call: TRBJ1-6; clone_size: NA; v_call: TRBV11-2; cdr3_nt: TGTGCCAGCAGCTTAGCCACAGGGGCCAATTCACCCCTCCACTTT; cdr3_aa: CASSLATGANSPLHF
d_call: NA; j_call: TRBJ2-3; clone_size: NA; v_call: TRBV7-9; cdr3_nt: TGTGCCAGCAGCTTATCGAAGGGACGAAACACAGATACGCAGTATTTT; cdr3_aa: CASSLSKGRNTDTQYF
d_call: NA; j_call: TRBJ1-1; clone_size: NA; v_call: TRBV9; cdr3_nt: TGTGCCAGCAGCGTAGGTCCGGGGGGACTAGAACACACTGAAGCTTTCTTT; cdr3_aa: CASSVGPGGLEHTEAFF
d_call: NA; j_call: TRBJ1-5; clone_size: NA; v_call: TRBV28; cdr3_nt: TGTGCCACCTTTCGGGGAGGCCACGATAGCAATCAGCCCCAGCATTTT; cdr3_aa: CATFRGGHDSNQPQHF
d_call: TRBD2; j_call: TRBJ2-4; clone_size: many; v_call: TRBV27; cdr3_nt: TGTGCCAGCAGTTCAGCGGGGGGTTCCAAAAACATTCAGTACTTC; cdr3_aa: CASSSAGGSKNIQYF
d_call: TRBD2; j_call: TRBJ2-5; clone_size: NA; v_call: TRBV10-3; cdr3_nt: TGTGCCATCAGTGGACTAGCGGGAGAAAAAGGAGAGACCCAGTACTTC; cdr3_aa: CAISGLAGEKGETQYF
d_call: NA; j_call: TRBJ1-1; clone_size: NA; v_call: TRBV29-1; cdr3_nt: TGCAGCGTCCTCAGCACAGGCTACACTGAAGCTTTCTTT; cdr3_aa: CSVLSTGYTEAFF
d_call: NA; j_call: TRBJ2-1; clone_size: NA; v_call: TRBV29-1; cdr3_nt: TGCAGCGTTGTAGGGGGGCATGAGCAGTTCTTC; cdr3_aa: CSVVGGHEQFF
d_call: TRBD2; j_call: TRBJ2-5; clone_size: NA; v_call: TRBV9; cdr3_nt: TGTGCCAGCAGCGTAGGGTCTAGCGGGAGGGCCTGGGAGACCCAGTACTTC; cdr3_aa: CASSVGSSGRAWETQYF
d_call: NA; j_call: TRBJ1-6; clone_size: few; v_call: TRBV7-2; cdr3_nt: TGTGCCAGCCGAGTGGATCGAGGCTCACCCCTCCACTTT; cdr3_aa: CASRVDRGSPLHF
d_call: NA; j_call: TRBJ2-7; clone_size: NA; v_call: TRBV4-1; cdr3_nt: TGCGCCAGCAGCCTACGGGTGGGGACGTCCTACGAGCAGTACTTC; cdr3_aa: CASSLRVGTSYEQYF